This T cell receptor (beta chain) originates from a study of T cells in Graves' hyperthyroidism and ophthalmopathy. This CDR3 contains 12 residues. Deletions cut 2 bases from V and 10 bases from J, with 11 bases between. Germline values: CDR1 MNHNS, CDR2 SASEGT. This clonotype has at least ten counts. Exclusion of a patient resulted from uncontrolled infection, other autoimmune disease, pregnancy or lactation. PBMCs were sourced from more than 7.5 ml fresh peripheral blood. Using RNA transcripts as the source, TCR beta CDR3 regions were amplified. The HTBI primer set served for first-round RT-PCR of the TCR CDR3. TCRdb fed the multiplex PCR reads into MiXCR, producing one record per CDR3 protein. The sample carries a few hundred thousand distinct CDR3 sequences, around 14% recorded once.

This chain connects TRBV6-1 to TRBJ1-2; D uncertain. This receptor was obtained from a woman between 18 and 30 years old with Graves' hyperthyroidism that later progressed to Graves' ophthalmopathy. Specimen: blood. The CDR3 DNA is TGTGCCAGCAGTGAATATCGGGGATTCTACACCTTC. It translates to CASSEYRGFYTF.